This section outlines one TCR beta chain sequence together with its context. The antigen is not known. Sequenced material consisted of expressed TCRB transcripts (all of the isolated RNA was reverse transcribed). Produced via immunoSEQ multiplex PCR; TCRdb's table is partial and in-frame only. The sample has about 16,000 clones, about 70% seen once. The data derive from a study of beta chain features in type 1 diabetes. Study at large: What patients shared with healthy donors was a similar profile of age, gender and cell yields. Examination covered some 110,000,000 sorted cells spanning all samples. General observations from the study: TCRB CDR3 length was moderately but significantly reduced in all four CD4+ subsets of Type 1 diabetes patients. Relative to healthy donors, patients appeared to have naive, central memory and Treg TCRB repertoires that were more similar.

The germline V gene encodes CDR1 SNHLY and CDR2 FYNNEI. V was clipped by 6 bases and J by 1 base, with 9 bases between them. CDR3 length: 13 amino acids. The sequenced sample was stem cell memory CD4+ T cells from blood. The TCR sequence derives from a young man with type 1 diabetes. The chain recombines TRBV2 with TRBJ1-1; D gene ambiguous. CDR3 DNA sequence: TGTGCCAGCAGGCTCGGGGAGAACACTGAAGCTTTCTTT. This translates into CASRLGENTEAFF.